The clone carrying this TCR beta chain showed up just a few times. Its antigen remains unknown. This sample was taken from a study of cytomegalovirus exposure and HLA in healthy donors. Amplification used 60 Vbeta primers and 13 Jbeta primers. Methods used by the authors: Later, 80 million or so unique TCR beta chains were counted in an analysis, and roughly 11 million of them were shared. This table comes from immunoSEQ multiplex PCR, and its TCRdb copy is limited to in-frame clones, with some not included. The V and J calls and clone size come from that table; D and trimming were worked out from the DNA. The sample includes 130,000 to 150,000 clones, approximately 80% of them seen just once. The study's findings and limits: An Asian-associated ancestry cluster reportedly showed fewer N-insertions than the roughly 670-donor mean in a later analysis. A list of more than 150 TCR beta chains associated with cytomegalovirus was given.

The CDR3 has 12 residues. Deletions cut 3 bases from V and 5 bases from J, with 4 bases between. Germline V gene lookup returns CDR1 SEHNR and CDR2 FQNEAQ (reference sequence). This sequence joins TRBV7-9 and TRBJ2-2, with no clear D. The TCR was taken from a female donor in good health and CMV-seronegative. Sequences were obtained from PBMCs. CDR3: CASSFVTGELFF. The CDR3 region has the DNA TGTGCCAGCAGCTTCGTAACCGGGGAGCTGTTTTTT.